One and the same sample provided the 16 T cell receptor beta chains below, sequenced in a study of blood T cell repertoires in COVID-19. The protocol was immunoSEQ multiplex PCR, while the TCRdb copy is restricted to in-frame clones and leaves out a portion. The sample has around 150,000 clones, over 60% seen once; the top ten hold roughly 9%. Sequenced input: peripheral blood. These TCRs come from a woman aged 45-65 years with active or convalescent COVID-19.

Details on this clone: At the DNA level, this CDR3 is encoded by other sequences in the same sample as well. The rearrangement links TRBV28 to TRBJ2-7; possibly TRBD2 for D (6 bases). V was pared by 3 bases and J by 0 bases, with 12 bases between. CDR3 length: 15 amino acids. Germline V CDR1 and CDR2: MDHEN, SYDVKM. This chain's CDR3 is CASSLGGVSSYEQYF. DNA for the CDR3: TGTGCCAGCAGTTTGGGCGGGGTCTCCTCCTACGAGCAGTACTTC. Full variable domain (remainder filled in from reference TRBV28 and TRBJ2-7): DVKVTQSSRYLVKRTGEKVFLECVQDMDHENMFWYRQDPGLGLRLIYFSYDVKMKEKGDIPEGYSVSREKKERFSLILESASTNQTSMYLCASSLGGVSSYEQYFGPGTRLTVT.

The gene calls are TRBV29-1 and TRBJ2-5, with 7 bases aligning to TRBD1. This CDR3 comprises 14 residues. Germline CDR1 SQVTM, CDR2 ANQGSEA. V trimming: 4 bases; J trimming: 2 bases; junction bases outside the gene matches: 7. In DNA, the CDR3 is TGCAGCGTTGTCGAACAGGGGCGACAAGAGACCCAGTACTTC. This encodes CSVVEQGRQETQYF.

The chain is built from TRBV7-2 and TRBJ1-5; D gene uncertain. CDR1 is SGHTA and CDR2 is FQGNSA in the germline V gene. V was trimmed by 2 bases and J by 0 bases, leaving 11 bases between them. The CDR3 covers 16 residues. CDR3 nucleotide sequence: TGTGCCAGCAGCTTACACGGGTTATATAGCAATCAGCCCCAGCATTTT. Its protein product is CASSLHGLYSNQPQHF.

The chain joins TRBV7-8 to TRBJ1-6; the D gene is possibly TRBD1 (6 bases). In germline, CDR1 is SGHVS, CDR2 FQNEAQ. The V gene lost 8 bases and the J gene lost 7 bases, with 18 bases spanning the gap. The CDR3 is 15 amino acids. The CDR3 region is CASPVRGGSNSPLHF. The DNA of the CDR3 is TGTGCCAGCCCTGTGAGGGGGGGTAGCAATTCACCCCTCCACTTT.

This chain joins TRBV6-6 and TRBJ1-2; 8 bases are a match to TRBD1. Germline V CDR1 and CDR2: MNHNY, SVGAGI (reference sequence). This CDR3 has 13 residues. V was pared by 7 bases and J by 10 bases, with 11 bases of the junction left unmatched. Here the CDR3 reads CASKPSDREDYTF. In nucleotides, the CDR3 is TGTGCCAGCAAGCCTTCGGACAGGGAGGACTACACCTTC.

V is TRBV5-1 and J is TRBJ2-7; 12 bases line up with TRBD2. Germline loops: CDR1 SGHRS, CDR2 YFSETQ. Germline trimming cut 2 bases from V and 4 bases from J; bases unmatched to any gene: 16. The CDR3 spans 19 residues. The CDR3 DNA follows: TGCGCCAGCAGCTTTCTGGTTGCTAGCGGGAGGGCCGAGGTATACGAGCAGTACTTC. Encoded protein: CASSFLVASGRAEVYEQYF.

The rearrangement uses TRBV14 and TRBJ1-1; possible D gene TRBD1, 6 bases. Germline loops: CDR1 SGHDN, CDR2 FVKESK. Trimming took off 3 bases at V and 1 base at J, with 9 bases between the two ends. The CDR3 is made up of 14 amino acids. The chain's CDR3 is CASSHQGWNTEAFF. The CDR3 DNA reads as TGTGCCAGCAGCCATCAGGGGTGGAACACTGAAGCTTTCTTT.

This rearrangement joins TRBV11-3 to TRBJ2-1; tentatively, D is TRBD1 (5 bases). The germline V gene encodes CDR1 SGHNT and CDR2 YENEEA. The CDR3 is made up of 14 amino acids. Trimming stripped 4 bases from V and 3 bases from J, with 10 bases between. The CDR3 loop is CASSSSGRYNEQFF. CDR3 coding DNA: TGTGCCAGCAGCTCGTCAGGGCGCTACAATGAGCAGTTCTTC.

The CDR3 region has the DNA TGCAGCGTTGAGGTGACAGGGGGCGGTGGTGGGCAGTTCTTC. Protein product: CSVEVTGGGGGQFF. V usage is TRBV29-1 and J usage is TRBJ2-1; 10 bases are a match to TRBD1. V gave up 3 bases and J gave up 12 bases; unmatched junction bases: 11. The CDR3 has 14 residues. Germline assignment: CDR1 SQVTM and CDR2 ANQGSEA.

The chain employs TRBV7-2 and TRBJ2-7, with 8 bases lining up with TRBD2. V was clipped by 1 base and J by 2 bases; unmatched bases: 4. The CDR3 has 15 amino acids. Per germline, CDR1 SGHTA and CDR2 FQGNSA. The chain's CDR3 is CASSLGLAGTYEQYF. CDR3 coding DNA: TGTGCCAGCAGCTTAGGCCTAGCGGGTACCTACGAGCAGTACTTC.

The V gene is TRBV12-3 or TRBV12-4, the J gene TRBJ2-7, with 7 bases identical to TRBD1. The CDR3 runs to 12 residues. Losses at the gene ends were 5 bases for V and 4 bases for J; bases not matched to a gene: 2. The CDR3 coding sequence is TGTGCCAGCAGTGGGGACAGTTACGAGCAGTACTTC. As protein: CASSGDSYEQYF.

This sequence joins TRBV19 and TRBJ1-6, with 8 bases aligning to TRBD1. The length of the CDR3 is 17 residues. With V trimmed by 3 bases and J by 5 bases, 9 bases remained unmatched. Germline V gene sequence: CDR1 LNHDA, CDR2 SQIVND (reference sequence). In DNA form, the CDR3 reads TGTGCCAGTAGTATTAGGGCAGGGGGCAGCAATAATTCACCCCTCCACTTT. This gives the protein CASSIRAGGSNNSPLHF.

This CDR3 is CSARKPDTQYF. The CDR3 nucleotides read TGCAGTGCTAGAAAGCCAGATACGCAGTATTTT. This sequence joins TRBV20-1 and TRBJ2-3; D is undetermined. The CDR3 is 11 residues long. Germline CDR1 and CDR2: DFQATT and SNEGSKA (reference sequence). V was shortened by 2 bases and J by 4 bases, with 4 bases between the two germline ends.

The V call is TRBV25-1, the J call TRBJ2-2, with TRBD1 matching 8 bases. Germline CDR1 and CDR2: MGHDK and SYGVNS. Trimming cost V 2 bases and J 3 bases; bases outside gene matches: 5. This CDR3 has 16 amino acids. CDR3 region: CASSEGQGGYTGELFF. The CDR3 nucleotides read TGTGCCAGCAGTGAAGGACAGGGAGGTTACACCGGGGAGCTGTTTTTT.

The CDR3 coding sequence is TGTGCCAGCAGCTTAAGAGGGACAGGGGGCCCTTTTACCTACAATGAGCAGTTCTTC. Protein: CASSLRGTGGPFTYNEQFF. J is TRBJ2-1 and V is TRBV7-3; TRBD1 matches at 12 bases. The CDR3 extends over 19 amino acids. Trimming took 1 base from V and 2 from J; bases not matched to a gene: 9. Germline V gene lookup returns CDR1 SGHTA and CDR2 FQGTGA.

V usage is TRBV7-2 and J usage is TRBJ1-2, with 10 bases aligning to TRBD1. CDR1 SGHTA and CDR2 FQGNSA come from the germline V gene. CDR3 length equals 16 residues. V was pared by 5 bases and J by 4 bases, with 10 bases of the junction left unmatched. This chain's CDR3 is CASSPLRQGAGYGYTF. The CDR3 DNA sequence: TGTGCCAGCAGCCCACTTAGACAGGGGGCCGGCTATGGCTACACCTTC.